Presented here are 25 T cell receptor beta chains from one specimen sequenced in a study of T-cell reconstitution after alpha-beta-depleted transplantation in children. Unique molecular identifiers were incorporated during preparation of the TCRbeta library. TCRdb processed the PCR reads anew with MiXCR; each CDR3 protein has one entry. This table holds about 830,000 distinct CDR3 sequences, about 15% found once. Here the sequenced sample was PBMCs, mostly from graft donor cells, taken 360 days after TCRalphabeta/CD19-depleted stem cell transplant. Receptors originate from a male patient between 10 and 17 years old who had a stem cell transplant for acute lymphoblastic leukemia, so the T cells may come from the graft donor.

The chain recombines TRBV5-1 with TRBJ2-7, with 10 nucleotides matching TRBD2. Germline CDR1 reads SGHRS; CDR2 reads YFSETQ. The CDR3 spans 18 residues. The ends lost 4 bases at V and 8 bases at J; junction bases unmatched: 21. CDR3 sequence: CASSVDRAPSGSLTKQYF. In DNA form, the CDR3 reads TGCGCCAGCAGCGTGGACAGGGCCCCTAGCGGGAGTTTAACTAAGCAGTACTTC. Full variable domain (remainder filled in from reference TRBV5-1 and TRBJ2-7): KAGVTQTPRYLIKTRGQQVTLSCSPISGHRSVSWYQQTPGQGLQFLFEYFSETQRNKGNFPGRFSGRQFSNSRSEMNVSTLELGDSALYLCASSVDRAPSGSLTKQYFGPGTRLTVT.

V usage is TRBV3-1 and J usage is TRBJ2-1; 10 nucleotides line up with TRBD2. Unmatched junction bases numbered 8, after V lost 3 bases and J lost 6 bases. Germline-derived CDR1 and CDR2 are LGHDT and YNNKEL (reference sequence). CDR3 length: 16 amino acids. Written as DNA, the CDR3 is TGTGCCAGCAGCCACAAAAGCGGGAGGGCTAGCAATGAGCAGTTCTTC. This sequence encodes CASSHKSGRASNEQFF.

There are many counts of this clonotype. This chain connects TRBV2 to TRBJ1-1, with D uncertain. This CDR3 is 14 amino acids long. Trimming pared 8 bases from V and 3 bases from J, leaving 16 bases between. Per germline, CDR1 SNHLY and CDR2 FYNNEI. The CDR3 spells CASAPEDGYTEAFF. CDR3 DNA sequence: TGTGCCAGCGCTCCGGAGGACGGATACACTGAAGCTTTCTTT.

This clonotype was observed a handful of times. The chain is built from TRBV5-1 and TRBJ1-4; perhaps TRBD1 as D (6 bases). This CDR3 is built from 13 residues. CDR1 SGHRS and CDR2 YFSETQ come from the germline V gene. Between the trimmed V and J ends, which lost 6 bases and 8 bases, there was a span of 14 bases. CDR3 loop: CASMGGLNEKLFF. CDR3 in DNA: TGCGCCAGCATGGGGGGGCTGAACGAAAAACTGTTTTTT.

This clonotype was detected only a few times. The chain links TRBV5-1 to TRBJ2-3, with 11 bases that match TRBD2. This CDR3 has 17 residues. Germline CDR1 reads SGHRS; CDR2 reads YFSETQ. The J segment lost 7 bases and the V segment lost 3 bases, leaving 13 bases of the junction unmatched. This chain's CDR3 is CASSSVSGTSGRYTQYF. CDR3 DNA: TGCGCCAGCAGCTCGGTCTCCGGGACTAGCGGAAGATATACGCAGTATTTT. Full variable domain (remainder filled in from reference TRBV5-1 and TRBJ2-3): KAGVTQTPRYLIKTRGQQVTLSCSPISGHRSVSWYQQTPGQGLQFLFEYFSETQRNKGNFPGRFSGRQFSNSRSEMNVSTLELGDSALYLCASSSVSGTSGRYTQYFGPGTRLTVL.

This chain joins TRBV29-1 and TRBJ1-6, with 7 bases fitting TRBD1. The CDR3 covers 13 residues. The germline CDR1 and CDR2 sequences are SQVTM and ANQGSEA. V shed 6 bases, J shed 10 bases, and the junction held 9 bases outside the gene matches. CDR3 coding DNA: TGCAGCGTGAGGGACAGCGGAGGATCACCCCTCCACTTT. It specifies CSVRDSGGSPLHF.

CDR3 sequence: CASSYRSPAKNIQYF. The CDR3 nucleotides read TGTGCCAGCAGTTACAGGTCCCCAGCCAAAAACATTCAGTACTTC. The chain employs TRBV12-3 or TRBV12-4 and TRBJ2-4; tentative D call: TRBD1 (5 bases). The CDR3 totals 15 residues. V lost 4 bases, J lost 0 bases, and 10 bases lay in between.

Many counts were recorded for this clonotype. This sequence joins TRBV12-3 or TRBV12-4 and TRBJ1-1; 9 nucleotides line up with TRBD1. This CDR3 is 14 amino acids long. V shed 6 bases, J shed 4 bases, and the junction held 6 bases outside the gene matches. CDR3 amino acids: CASSPRTGATEAFF. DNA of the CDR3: TGTGCCAGCAGCCCTCGGACAGGGGCCACTGAAGCTTTCTTT.

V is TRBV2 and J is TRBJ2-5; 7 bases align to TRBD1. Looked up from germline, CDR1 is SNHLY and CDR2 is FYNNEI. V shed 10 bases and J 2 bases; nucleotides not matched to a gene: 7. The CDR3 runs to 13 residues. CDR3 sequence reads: CATQGTVQETQYF. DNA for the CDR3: TGTGCCACGCAAGGGACAGTACAAGAGACCCAGTACTTC.

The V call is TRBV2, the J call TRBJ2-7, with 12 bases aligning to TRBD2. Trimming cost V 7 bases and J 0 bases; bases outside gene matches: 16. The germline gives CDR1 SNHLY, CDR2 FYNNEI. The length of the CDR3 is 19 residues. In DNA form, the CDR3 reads TGTGCCAGCATCGACCCGGGACTAGCGGGTATTAGAAGCTCCTACGAGCAGTACTTC. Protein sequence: CASIDPGLAGIRSSYEQYF.

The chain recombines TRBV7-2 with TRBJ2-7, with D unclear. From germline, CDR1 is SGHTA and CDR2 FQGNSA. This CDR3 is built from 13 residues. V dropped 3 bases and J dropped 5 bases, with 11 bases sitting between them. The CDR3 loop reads CASSFYKTHEQYF. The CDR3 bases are TGTGCCAGCAGCTTTTACAAGACCCACGAGCAGTACTTC.

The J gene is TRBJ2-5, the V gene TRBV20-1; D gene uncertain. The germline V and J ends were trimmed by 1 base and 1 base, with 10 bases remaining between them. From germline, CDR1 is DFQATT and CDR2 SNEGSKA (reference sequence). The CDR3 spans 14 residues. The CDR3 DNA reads TGCAGTGCTAGAGCTCGCCACTTCCAAGAGACCCAGTACTTC. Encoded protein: CSARARHFQETQYF.

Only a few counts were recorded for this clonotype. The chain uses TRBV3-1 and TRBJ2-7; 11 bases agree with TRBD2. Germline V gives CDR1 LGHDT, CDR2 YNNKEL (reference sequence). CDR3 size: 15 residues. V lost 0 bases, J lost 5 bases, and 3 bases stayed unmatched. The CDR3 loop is CASSQELAGDDEQYF. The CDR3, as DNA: TGTGCCAGCAGCCAAGAACTAGCGGGAGACGACGAGCAGTACTTC.

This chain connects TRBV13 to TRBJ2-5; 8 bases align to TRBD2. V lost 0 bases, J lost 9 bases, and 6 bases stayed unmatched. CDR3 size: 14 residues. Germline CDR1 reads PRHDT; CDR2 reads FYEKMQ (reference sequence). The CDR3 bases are TGTGCCAGCAGCTTAGGCGGAGCGGGAGACCCCCAGTACTTC. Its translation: CASSLGGAGDPQYF.

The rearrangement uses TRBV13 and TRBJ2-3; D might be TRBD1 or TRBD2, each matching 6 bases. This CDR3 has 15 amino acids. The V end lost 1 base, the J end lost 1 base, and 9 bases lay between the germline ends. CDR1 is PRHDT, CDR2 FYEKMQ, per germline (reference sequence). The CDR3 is CASSLEGGRTDTQYF. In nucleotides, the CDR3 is TGTGCCAGCAGCTTAGAGGGGGGACGCACAGATACGCAGTATTTT. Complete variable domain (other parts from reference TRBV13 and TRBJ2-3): AAGVIQSPRHLIKEKRETATLKCYPIPRHDTVYWYQQGPGQDPQFLISFYEKMQSDKGSIPDRFSAQQFSDYHSELNMSSLELGDSALYFCASSLEGGRTDTQYFGPGTRLTVL.

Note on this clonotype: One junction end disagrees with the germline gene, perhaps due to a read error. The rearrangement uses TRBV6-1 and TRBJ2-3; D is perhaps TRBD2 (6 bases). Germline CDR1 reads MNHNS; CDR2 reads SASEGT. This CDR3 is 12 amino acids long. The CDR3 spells CASREGTDTQNF. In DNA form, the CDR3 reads TGTGCCAGCAGGGAGGGCACAGATACGCAGAATTTT.

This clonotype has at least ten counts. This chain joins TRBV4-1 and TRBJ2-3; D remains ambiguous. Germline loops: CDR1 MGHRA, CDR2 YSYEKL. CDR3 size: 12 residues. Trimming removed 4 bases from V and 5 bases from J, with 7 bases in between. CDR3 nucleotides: TGCGCCAGCAGCCTTGCCATAGATACGCAGTATTTT. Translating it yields CASSLAIDTQYF.

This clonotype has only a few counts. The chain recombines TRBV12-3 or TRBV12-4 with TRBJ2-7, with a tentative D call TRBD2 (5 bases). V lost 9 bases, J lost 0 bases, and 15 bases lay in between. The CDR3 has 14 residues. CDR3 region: CARTSAGVSYEQYF. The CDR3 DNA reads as TGTGCCAGAACATCTGCCGGGGTCTCCTACGAGCAGTACTTC.

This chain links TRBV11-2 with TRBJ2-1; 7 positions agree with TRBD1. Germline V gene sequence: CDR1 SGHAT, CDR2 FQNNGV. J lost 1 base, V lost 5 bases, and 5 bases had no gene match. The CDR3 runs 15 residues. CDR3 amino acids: CASSPSGQSYNEQFF. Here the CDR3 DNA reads TGTGCCAGCAGCCCCTCGGGACAGTCCTACAATGAGCAGTTCTTC.

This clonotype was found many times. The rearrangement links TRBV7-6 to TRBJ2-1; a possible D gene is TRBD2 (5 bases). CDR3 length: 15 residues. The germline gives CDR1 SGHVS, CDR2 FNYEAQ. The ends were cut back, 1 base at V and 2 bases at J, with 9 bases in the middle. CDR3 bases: TGTGCCAGCAGCTTAGGGACTTCTCCCTACAATGAGCAGTTCTTC. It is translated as CASSLGTSPYNEQFF.

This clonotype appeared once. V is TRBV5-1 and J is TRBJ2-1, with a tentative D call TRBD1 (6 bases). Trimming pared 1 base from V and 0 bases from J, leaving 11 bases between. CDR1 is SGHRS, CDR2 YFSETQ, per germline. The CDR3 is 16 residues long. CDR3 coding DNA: TGCGCCAGCAGCTTGCCGAAAGGGGGCTCCTACAATGAGCAGTTCTTC. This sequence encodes CASSLPKGGSYNEQFF.

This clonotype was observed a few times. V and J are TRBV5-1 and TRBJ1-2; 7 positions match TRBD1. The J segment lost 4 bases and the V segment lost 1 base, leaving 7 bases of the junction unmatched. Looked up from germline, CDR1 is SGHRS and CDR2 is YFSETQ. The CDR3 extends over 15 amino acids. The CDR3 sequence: CASSLRAGGFYGYTF. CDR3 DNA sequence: TGCGCCAGCAGCTTGCGGGCAGGGGGATTCTATGGCTACACCTTC.

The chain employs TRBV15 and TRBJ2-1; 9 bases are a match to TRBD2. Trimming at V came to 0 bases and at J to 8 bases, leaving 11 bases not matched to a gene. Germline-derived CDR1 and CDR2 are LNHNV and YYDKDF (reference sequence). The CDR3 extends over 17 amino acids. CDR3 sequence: CATSRDTSGRRGYEQFF. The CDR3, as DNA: TGTGCCACCAGCAGAGATACTAGCGGGCGGCGGGGTTATGAGCAGTTCTTC.

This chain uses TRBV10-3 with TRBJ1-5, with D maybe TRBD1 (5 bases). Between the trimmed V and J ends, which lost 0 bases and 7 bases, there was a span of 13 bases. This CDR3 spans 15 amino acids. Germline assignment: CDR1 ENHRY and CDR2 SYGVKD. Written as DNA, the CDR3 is TGTGCCATCAGTGAGTCCGAGGGGAGAGGACAGCCCCAGCATTTT. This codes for CAISESEGRGQPQHF.

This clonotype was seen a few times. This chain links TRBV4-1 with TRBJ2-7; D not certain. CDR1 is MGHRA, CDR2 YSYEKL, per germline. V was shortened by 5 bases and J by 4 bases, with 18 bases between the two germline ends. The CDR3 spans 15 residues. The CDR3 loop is CASSTNSIGRYEQYF. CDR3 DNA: TGCGCCAGCAGCACTAATAGTATCGGGCGATACGAGCAGTACTTC.